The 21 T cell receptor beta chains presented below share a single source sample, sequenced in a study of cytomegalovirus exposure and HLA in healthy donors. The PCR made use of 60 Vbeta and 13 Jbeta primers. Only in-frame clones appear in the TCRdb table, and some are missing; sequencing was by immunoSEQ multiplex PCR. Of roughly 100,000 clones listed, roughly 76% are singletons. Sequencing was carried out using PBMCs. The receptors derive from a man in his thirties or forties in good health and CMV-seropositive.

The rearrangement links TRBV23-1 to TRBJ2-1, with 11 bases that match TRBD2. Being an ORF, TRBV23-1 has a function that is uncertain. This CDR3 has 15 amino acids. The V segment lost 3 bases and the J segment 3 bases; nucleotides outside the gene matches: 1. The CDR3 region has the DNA TGCGCCAGCAGTCAGACTAGCGGGATCTACAATGAGCAGTTCTTC. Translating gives CASSQTSGIYNEQFF.

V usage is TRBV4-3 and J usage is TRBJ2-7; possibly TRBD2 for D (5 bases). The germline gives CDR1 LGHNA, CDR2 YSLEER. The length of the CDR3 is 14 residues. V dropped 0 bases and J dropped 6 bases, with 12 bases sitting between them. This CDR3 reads CASSQERSTSEQYF. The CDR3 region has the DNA TGCGCCAGCAGCCAAGAGAGGTCTACTAGCGAGCAGTACTTC.

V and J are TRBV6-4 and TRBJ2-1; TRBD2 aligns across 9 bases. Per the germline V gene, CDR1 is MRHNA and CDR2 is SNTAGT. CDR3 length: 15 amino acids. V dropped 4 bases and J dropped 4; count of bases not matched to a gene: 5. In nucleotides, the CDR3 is TGTGCCAGCAGTGTTTTAGCGGGGGCTTACAATGAGCAGTTCTTC. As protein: CASSVLAGAYNEQFF.

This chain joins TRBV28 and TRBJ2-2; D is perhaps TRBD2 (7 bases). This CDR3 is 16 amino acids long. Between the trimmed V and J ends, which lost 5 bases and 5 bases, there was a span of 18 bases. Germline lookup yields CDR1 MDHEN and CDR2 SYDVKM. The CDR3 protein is CASSGWGGKGTGELFF. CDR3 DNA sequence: TGTGCCAGCAGTGGATGGGGGGGCAAGGGGACCGGGGAGCTGTTTTTT.

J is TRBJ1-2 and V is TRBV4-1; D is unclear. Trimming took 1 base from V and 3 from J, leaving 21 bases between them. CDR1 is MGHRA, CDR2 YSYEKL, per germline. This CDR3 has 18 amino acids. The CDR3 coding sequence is TGCGCCAGCAGCCAAGCCCCCCTGACCCCAGTAGCTTACTATGGCTACACCTTC. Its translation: CASSQAPLTPVAYYGYTF.

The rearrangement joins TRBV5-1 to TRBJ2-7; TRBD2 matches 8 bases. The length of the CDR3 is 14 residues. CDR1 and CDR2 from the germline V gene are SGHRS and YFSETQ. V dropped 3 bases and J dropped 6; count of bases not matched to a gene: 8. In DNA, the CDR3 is TGCGCCAGCAGCTACGGGACTGCGGGGGGCGAGCAGTACTTC. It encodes CASSYGTAGGEQYF. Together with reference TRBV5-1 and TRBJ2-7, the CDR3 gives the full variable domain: KAGVTQTPRYLIKTRGQQVTLSCSPISGHRSVSWYQQTPGQGLQFLFEYFSETQRNKGNFPGRFSGRQFSNSRSEMNVSTLELGDSALYLCASSYGTAGGEQYFGPGTRLTVT.

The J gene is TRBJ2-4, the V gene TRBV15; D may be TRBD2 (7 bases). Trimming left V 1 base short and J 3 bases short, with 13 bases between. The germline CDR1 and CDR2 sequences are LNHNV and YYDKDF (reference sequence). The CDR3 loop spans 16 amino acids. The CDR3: CATSRGGGGGKNIQYF. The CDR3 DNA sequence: TGTGCCACCAGCAGAGGAGGGGGGGGCGGCAAAAACATTCAGTACTTC.

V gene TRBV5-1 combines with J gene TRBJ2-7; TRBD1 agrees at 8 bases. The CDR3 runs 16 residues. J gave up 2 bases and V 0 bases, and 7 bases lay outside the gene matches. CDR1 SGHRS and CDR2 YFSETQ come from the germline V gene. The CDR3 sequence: CASSLGQGLLTYEQYF. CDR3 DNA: TGCGCCAGCAGCTTGGGACAGGGGTTATTAACCTACGAGCAGTACTTC.

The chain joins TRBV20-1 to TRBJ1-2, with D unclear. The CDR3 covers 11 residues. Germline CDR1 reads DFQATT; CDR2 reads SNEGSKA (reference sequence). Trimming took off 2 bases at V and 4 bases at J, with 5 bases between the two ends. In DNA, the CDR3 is TGCAGTGCTAGACCAGGCTATGGCTACACCTTC. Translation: CSARPGYGYTF.

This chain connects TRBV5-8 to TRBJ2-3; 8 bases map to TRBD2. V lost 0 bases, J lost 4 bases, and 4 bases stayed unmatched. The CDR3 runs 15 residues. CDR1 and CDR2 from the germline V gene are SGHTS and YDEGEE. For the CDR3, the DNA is TGTGCCAGCAGCTTGGGGAGACTAGCGTCAGATACGCAGTATTTT. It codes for CASSLGRLASDTQYF. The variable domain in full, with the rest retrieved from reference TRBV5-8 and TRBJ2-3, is EAGVTQSPTHLIKTRGQQATLRCSPISGHTSVYWYQQALGLGLQFLLWYDEGEERNRGNFPPRFSGRQFPNYSSELNVNALELEDSALYLCASSLGRLASDTQYFGPGTRLTVL.

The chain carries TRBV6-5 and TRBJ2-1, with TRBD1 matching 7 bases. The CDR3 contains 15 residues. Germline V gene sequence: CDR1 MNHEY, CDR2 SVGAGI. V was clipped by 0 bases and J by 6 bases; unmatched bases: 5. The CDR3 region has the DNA TGTGCCAGCAGTTACTCGAGGGGACAGAGCAATGAGCAGTTCTTC. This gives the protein CASSYSRGQSNEQFF.

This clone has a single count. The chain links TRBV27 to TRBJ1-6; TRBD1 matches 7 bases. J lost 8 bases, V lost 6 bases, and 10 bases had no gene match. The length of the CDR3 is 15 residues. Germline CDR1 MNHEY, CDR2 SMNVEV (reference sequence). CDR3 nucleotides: TGTGCCAGCAGGTCCGACAGGGCTGCCTATTCACCCCTCCACTTT. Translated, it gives CASRSDRAAYSPLHF.

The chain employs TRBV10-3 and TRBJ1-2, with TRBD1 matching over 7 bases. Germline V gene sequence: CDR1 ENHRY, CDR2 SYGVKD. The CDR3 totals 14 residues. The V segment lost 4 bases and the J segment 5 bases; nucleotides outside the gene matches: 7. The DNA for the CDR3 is TGTGCCATCAGTGTCGGACCAGGGGGTTATGGCTACACCTTC. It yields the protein CAISVGPGGYGYTF.

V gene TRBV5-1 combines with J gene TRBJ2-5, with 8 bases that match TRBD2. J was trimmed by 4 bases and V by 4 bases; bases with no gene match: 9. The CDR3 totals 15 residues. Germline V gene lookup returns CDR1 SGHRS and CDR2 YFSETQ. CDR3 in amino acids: CASSVGTSLAETQYF. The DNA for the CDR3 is TGCGCCAGCAGCGTCGGGACTAGTCTGGCAGAGACCCAGTACTTC. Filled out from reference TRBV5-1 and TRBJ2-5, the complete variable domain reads KAGVTQTPRYLIKTRGQQVTLSCSPISGHRSVSWYQQTPGQGLQFLFEYFSETQRNKGNFPGRFSGRQFSNSRSEMNVSTLELGDSALYLCASSVGTSLAETQYFGPGTRLLVL.

The CDR3 bases are TGTGCCAGCAGCTCTAGAGGCACAGGGGGCGGGAATGAGCAGTTCTTC. This encodes CASSSRGTGGGNEQFF. This chain joins TRBV7-2 and TRBJ2-1; TRBD1 aligns across 9 bases. The CDR3 has 16 residues. The germline V gene has CDR1 SGHTA and CDR2 FQGNSA. Trimming at V came to 4 bases and at J to 7 bases, leaving 11 bases not matched to a gene.

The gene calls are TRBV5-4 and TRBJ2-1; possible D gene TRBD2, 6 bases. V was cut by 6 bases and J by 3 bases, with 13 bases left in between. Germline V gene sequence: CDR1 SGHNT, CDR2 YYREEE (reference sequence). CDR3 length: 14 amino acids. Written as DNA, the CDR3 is TGTGCCAGCACTCTCCCCGGGGGCTACAATGAGCAGTTCTTC. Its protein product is CASTLPGGYNEQFF.

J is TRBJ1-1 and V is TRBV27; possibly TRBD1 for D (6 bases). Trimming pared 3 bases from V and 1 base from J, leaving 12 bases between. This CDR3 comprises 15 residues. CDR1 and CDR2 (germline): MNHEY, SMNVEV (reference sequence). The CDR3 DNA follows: TGTGCCAGCAGTTTCCTGGGGGGGGCGAACACTGAAGCTTTCTTT. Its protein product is CASSFLGGANTEAFF.

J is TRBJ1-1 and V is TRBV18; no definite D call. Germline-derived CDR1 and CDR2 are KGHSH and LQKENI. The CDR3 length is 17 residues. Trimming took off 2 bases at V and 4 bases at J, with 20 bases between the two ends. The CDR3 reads CASSPKTVSPEVTEAFF. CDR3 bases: TGTGCCAGCTCACCAAAAACGGTCTCCCCCGAGGTCACTGAAGCTTTCTTT.

The CDR3 is CASSPPAGGSTDTQYF. CDR3 bases: TGTGCCAGCTCACCCCCAGCGGGGGGAAGCACAGATACGCAGTATTTT. The chain combines TRBV18 with TRBJ2-3, with TRBD2 matching 9 bases. Germline lookup yields CDR1 KGHSH and CDR2 LQKENI. This CDR3 comprises 16 residues. J was trimmed by 0 bases and V by 3 bases; bases with no gene match: 4. Full variable domain (remainder filled in from reference TRBV18 and TRBJ2-3): NAGVMQNPRHLVRRRGQEARLRCSPMKGHSHVYWYRQLPEEGLKFMVYLQKENIIDESGMPKERFSAEFPKEGPSILRIQQVVRGDSAAYFCASSPPAGGSTDTQYFGPGTRLTVL.

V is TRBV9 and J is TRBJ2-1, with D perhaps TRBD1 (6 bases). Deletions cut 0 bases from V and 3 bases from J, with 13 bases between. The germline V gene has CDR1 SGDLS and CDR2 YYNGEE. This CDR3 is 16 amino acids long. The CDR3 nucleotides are TGTGCCAGCAGCGTAGCAGGACAGCAAGGCTACAATGAGCAGTTCTTC. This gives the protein CASSVAGQQGYNEQFF.

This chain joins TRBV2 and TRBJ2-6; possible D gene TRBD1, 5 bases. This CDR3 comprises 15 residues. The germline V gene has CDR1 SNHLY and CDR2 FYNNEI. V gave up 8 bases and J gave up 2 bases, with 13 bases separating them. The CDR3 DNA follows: TGTGCCAGCGCGGCCCCACAGGCTGGGGCCAACGTCCTGACTTTC. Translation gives CASAAPQAGANVLTF.